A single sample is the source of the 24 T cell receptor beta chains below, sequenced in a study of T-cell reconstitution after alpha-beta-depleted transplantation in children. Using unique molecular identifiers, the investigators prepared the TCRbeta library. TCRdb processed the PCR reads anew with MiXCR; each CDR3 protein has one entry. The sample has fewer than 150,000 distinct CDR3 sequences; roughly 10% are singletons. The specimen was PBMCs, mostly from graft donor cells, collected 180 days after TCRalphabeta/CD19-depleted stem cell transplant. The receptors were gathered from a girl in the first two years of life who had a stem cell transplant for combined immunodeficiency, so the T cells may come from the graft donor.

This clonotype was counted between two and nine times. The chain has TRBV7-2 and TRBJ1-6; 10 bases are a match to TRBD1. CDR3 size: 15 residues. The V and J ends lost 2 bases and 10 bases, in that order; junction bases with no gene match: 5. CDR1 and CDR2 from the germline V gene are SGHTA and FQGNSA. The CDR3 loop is CASSLHRDRGSPLHF. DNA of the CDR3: TGTGCCAGCAGCTTACACCGGGACAGGGGCTCACCCCTCCACTTT. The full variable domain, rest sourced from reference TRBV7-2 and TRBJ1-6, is GAGVSQSPSNKVTEKGKDVELRCDPISGHTALYWYRQSLGQGLEFLIYFQGNSAPDKSGLPSDRFSAERTGGSVSTLTIQRTQQEDSAVYLCASSLHRDRGSPLHFGNGTRLTVT.

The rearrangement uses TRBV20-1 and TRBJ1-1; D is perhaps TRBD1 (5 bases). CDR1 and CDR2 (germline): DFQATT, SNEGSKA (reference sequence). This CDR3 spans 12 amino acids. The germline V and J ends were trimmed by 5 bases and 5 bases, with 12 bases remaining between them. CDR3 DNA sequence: TGCAGTGCTGGGACCCCGAGAACTGAAGCTTTCTTT. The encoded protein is CSAGTPRTEAFF.

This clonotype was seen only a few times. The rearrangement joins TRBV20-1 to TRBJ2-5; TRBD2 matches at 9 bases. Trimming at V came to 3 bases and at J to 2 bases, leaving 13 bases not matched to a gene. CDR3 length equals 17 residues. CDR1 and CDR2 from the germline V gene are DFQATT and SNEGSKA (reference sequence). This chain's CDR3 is CSASRATAGGRQETQYF. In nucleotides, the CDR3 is TGCAGTGCTAGTAGGGCCACAGCGGGAGGTCGACAAGAGACCCAGTACTTC.

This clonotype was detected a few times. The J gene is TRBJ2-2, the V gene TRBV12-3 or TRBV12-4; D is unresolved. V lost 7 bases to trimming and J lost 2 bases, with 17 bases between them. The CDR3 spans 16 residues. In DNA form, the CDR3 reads TGTGCCAGCACTTCCCTAGTCCTTTTCAACACCGGGGAGCTGTTTTTT. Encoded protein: CASTSLVLFNTGELFF.

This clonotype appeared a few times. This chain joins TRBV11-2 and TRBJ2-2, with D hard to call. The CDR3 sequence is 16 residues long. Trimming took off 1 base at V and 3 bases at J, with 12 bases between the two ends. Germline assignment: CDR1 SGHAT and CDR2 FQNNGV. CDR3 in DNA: TGTGCCAGCAGCTTAGTATACCGGGTCGACACCGGGGAGCTGTTTTTT. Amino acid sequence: CASSLVYRVDTGELFF.

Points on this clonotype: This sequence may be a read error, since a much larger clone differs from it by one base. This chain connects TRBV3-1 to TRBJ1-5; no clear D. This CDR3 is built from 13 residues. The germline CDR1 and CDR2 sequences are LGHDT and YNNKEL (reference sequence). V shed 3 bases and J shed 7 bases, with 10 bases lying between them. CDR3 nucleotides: TGTGCCAGCAGCCAGAACCCGGTACAGCCCCAGCATTTT. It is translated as CASSQNPVQPQHF.

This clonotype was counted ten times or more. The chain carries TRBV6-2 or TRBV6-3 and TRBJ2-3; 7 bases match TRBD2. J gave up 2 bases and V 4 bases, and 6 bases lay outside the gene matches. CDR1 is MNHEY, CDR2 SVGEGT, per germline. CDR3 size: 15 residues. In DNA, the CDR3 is TGTGCCAGCAGTTCCTCAGCGGGGCTCACAGATACGCAGTATTTT. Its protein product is CASSSSAGLTDTQYF.

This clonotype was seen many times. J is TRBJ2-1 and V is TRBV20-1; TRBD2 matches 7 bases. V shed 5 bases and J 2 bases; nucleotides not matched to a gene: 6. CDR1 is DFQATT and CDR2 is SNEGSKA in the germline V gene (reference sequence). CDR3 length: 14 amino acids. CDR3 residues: CSAGPSGAYNEQFF. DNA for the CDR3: TGCAGTGCTGGACCCAGCGGGGCCTACAATGAGCAGTTCTTC.

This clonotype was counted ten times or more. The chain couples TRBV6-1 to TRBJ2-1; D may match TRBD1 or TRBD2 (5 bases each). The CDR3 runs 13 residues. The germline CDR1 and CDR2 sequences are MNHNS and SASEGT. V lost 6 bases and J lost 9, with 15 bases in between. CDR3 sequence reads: CASRTTSGGEQFF. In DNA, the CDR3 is TGTGCCAGCAGAACTACTAGTGGGGGTGAGCAGTTCTTC.

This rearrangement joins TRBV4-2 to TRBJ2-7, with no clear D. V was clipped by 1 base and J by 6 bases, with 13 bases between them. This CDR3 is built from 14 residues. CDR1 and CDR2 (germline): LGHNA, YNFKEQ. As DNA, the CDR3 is TGTGCCAGCAGCCAAGCCCCTTCTAGTGGCGAGCAGTACTTC. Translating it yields CASSQAPSSGEQYF.

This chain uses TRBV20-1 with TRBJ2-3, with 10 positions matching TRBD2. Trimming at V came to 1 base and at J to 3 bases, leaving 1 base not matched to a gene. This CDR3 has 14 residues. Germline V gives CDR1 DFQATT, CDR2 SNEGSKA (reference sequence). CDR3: CSARGSGGTDTQYF. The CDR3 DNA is TGCAGTGCTAGAGGTAGCGGGGGGACAGATACGCAGTATTTT.

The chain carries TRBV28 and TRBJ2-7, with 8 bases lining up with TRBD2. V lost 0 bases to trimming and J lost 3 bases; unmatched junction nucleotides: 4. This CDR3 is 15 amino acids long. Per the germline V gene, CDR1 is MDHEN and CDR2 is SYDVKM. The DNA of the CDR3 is TGTGCCAGCAGTTTATGGCGGGGGGCCAGCTACGAGCAGTACTTC. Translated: CASSLWRGASYEQYF.

In nucleotides, the CDR3 is TGTGCCAGCAGTTTGAGACTACCCCCCCCAGATACGCAGTATTTT. Its translation: CASSLRLPPPDTQYF. The V gene is TRBV12-3 or TRBV12-4, the J gene TRBJ2-3; TRBD2 is a possible D gene (5 bases). The V end lost 3 bases, the J end lost 4 bases, and 14 bases lay between the germline ends. The length of the CDR3 is 15 residues.

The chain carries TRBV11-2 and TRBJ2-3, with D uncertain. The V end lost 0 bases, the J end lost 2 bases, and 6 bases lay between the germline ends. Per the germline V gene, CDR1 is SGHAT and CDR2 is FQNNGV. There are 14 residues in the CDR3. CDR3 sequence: CASSLEVDTDTQYF. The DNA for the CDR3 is TGTGCCAGCAGCTTAGAGGTCGACACAGATACGCAGTATTTT.

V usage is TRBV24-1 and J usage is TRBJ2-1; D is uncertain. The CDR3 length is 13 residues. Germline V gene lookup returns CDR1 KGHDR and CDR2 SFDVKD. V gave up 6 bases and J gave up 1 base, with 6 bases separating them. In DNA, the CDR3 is TGTGCCACCAGTTATCGGTCCTACAATGAGCAGTTCTTC. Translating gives CATSYRSYNEQFF.

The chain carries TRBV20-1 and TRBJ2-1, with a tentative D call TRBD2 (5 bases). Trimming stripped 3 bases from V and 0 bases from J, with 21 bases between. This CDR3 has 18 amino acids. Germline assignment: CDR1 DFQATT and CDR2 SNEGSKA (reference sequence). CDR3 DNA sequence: TGCAGTGCTAGGAAGACTGGACTGGGAGTGAGCTCCTACAATGAGCAGTTCTTC. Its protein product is CSARKTGLGVSSYNEQFF.

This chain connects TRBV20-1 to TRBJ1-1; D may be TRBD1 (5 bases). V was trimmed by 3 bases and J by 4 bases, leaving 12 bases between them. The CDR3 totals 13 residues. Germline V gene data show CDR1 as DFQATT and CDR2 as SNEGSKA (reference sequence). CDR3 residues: CSARGLRSTEAFF. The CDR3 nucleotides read TGCAGTGCTAGGGGACTCCGGAGCACTGAAGCTTTCTTT.

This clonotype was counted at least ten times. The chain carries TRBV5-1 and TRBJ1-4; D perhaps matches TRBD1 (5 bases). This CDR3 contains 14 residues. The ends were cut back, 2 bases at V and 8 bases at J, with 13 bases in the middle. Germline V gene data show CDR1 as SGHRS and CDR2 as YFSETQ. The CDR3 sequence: CASSLTGTREKLFF. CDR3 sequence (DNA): TGCGCCAGCAGCTTAACCGGGACCAGGGAAAAACTGTTTTTT.

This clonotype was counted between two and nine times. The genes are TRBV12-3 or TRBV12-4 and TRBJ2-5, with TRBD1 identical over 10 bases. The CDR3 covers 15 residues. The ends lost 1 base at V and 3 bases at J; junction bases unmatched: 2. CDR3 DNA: TGTGCCAGCAGTTTAGTGGGGACAGGGGAAGAGACCCAGTACTTC. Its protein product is CASSLVGTGEETQYF.

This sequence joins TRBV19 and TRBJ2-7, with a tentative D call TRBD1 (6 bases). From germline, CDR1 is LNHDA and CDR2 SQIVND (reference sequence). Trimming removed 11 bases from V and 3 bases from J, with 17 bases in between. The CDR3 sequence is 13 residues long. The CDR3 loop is CAPEDSDLYEQYF. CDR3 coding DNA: TGTGCCCCCGAGGACAGTGACCTCTACGAGCAGTACTTC.

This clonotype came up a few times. The CDR3 region is CASRVGRGYTF. The CDR3 bases are TGTGCCAGCAGAGTGGGGCGGGGCTACACCTTC. The rearrangement joins TRBV6-6 to TRBJ1-2; a weak D match, TRBD1 (5 bases). Germline CDR1 and CDR2: MNHNY and SVGAGI (reference sequence). The V end was cut by 6 bases, the J end by 8 bases, with 10 bases between. CDR3 size: 11 residues.

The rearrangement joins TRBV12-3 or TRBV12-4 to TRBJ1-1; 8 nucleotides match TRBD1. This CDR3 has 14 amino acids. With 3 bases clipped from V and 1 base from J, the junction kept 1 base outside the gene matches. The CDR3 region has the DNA TGTGCCAGCAGTTTTGGGACAGGGAACACTGAAGCTTTCTTT. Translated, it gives CASSFGTGNTEAFF.

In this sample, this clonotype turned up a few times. CDR3 sequence reads: CSATMTANQPQHF. In nucleotides, the CDR3 is TGCAGTGCTACGATGACAGCCAATCAGCCCCAGCATTTT. This chain connects TRBV20-1 to TRBJ1-5; D is possibly TRBD1 (5 bases). Germline-derived CDR1 and CDR2 are DFQATT and SNEGSKA (reference sequence). The length of the CDR3 is 13 residues. Deletions cut 4 bases from V and 3 bases from J, with 10 bases between.

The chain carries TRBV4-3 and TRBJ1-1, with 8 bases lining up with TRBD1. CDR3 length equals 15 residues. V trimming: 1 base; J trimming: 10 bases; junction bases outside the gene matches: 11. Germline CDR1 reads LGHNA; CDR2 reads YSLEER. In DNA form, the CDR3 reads TGCGCCAGCAGCCAAGGGACAGGGTATGAGGTGGTAGCTTTCTTT. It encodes CASSQGTGYEVVAFF.